Presented here are 9 T cell receptor beta chains from one specimen sequenced in a study of cytomegalovirus exposure and HLA in healthy donors. With 60 Vbeta and 13 Jbeta primers, the PCR was carried out. The data were produced by immunoSEQ multiplex PCR, yet TCRdb's version contains in-frame clones alone and is incomplete. Of 110,000 or so clones listed, about 80% are singletons. What was sequenced was PBMCs. These TCRs come from a woman in her 30s in good health and CMV-seropositive.

The chain uses TRBV5-1 and TRBJ2-2, with TRBD2 matching 12 bases. Trimming removed 4 bases from V and 7 bases from J; junction bases left unmatched: 17. The V gene's germline CDR1 is SGHRS and CDR2 YFSETQ. This CDR3 is built from 19 residues. The CDR3 DNA reads TGCGCCAGCAGCCCCCAAGGACTACTAGCGGGGGGTCGTGGCGGGGAGCTGTTTTTT. Protein: CASSPQGLLAGGRGGELFF.

As regards this clone: The sample has other DNA sequences that encode this CDR3 too. The chain recombines TRBV7-9 with TRBJ2-7, with D unresolved. Trimming removed 5 bases at V and 2 bases at J, with 7 bases between. CDR1 is SEHNR and CDR2 is FQNEAQ in the germline V gene (reference sequence). CDR3 length equals 12 residues. DNA of the CDR3: TGTGCCAGCAGCCCCCTTCCCTACGAGCAGTACTTC. Protein product: CASSPLPYEQYF.

The genes are TRBV25-1 and TRBJ1-1; no clear D. The CDR3 spans 15 residues. V was trimmed by 4 bases and J by 2 bases, leaving 14 bases between them. Germline V gene lookup returns CDR1 MGHDK and CDR2 SYGVNS. Here the CDR3 reads CASSAPPEGNTEAFF. In DNA, the CDR3 is TGTGCCAGCAGTGCGCCGCCGGAGGGAAACACTGAAGCTTTCTTT. The entire variable domain, with the rest obtained from reference TRBV25-1 and TRBJ1-1, is as follows: EADIYQTPRYLVIGTGKKITLECSQTMGHDKMYWYQQDPGMELHLIHYSYGVNSTEKGDLSSESTVSRIRTEHFPLTLESARPSHTSQYLCASSAPPEGNTEAFFGQGTRLTVV.

There are a few counts of this clone. The chain links TRBV7-9 to TRBJ1-1, with a tentative D call TRBD1 (6 bases). The germline V and J ends were trimmed by 3 bases and 1 base, with 6 bases remaining between them. This CDR3 contains 13 residues. CDR1 is SEHNR, CDR2 FQNEAQ, per germline (reference sequence). CDR3 region: CASSLGQNTEAFF. The CDR3 nucleotides read TGTGCCAGCAGCTTGGGACAGAACACTGAAGCTTTCTTT. Combining the CDR3 with reference TRBV7-9 and TRBJ1-1 gives the whole variable domain DTGVSQNPRHKITKRGQNVTFRCDPISEHNRLYWYRQTLGQGPEFLTYFQNEAQLEKSRLLSDRFSAERPKGSFSTLEIQRTEQGDSAMYLCASSLGQNTEAFFGQGTRLTVV.

The chain is built from TRBV5-6 and TRBJ1-2; the D is unclear. The V and J ends lost 2 bases and 5 bases respectively, with 10 bases between them. Germline CDR1 is SGHDT and CDR2 is YYEEEE. The CDR3 has 13 residues. The CDR3 loop reads CASSFTGIYGYTF. The DNA for the CDR3 is TGTGCCAGCAGCTTTACGGGGATTTATGGCTACACCTTC.

V usage is TRBV11-1 and J usage is TRBJ2-1; a possible D gene is TRBD2 (5 bases). Trimming took 1 base from V and 4 from J, leaving 8 bases between them. Germline V gene data show CDR1 as SGHAT and CDR2 as FQDESV (reference sequence). The CDR3 has 14 amino acids. CDR3: CASSLGGAYNEQFF. CDR3 DNA: TGTGCCAGCAGCTTAGGGGGAGCGTACAATGAGCAGTTCTTC.

This chain connects TRBV9 to TRBJ1-1, with D possibly being TRBD1 (5 bases). Germline CDR1 SGDLS, CDR2 YYNGEE. The CDR3 loop spans 14 amino acids. Trimming removed 2 bases from V and 8 bases from J, with 16 bases in between. The CDR3 DNA is TGTGCCAGCAGCGTGGAGCCTACTACAGGCGAAGCTTTCTTT. This gives the protein CASSVEPTTGEAFF.

The rearrangement joins TRBV27 to TRBJ2-2, with a tentative D call TRBD1 (5 bases). With 3 bases removed from V and 5 bases from J, the gap between germline ends came to 7 bases. The CDR3 totals 13 residues. From germline, CDR1 is MNHEY and CDR2 SMNVEV (reference sequence). CDR3 DNA: TGTGCCAGCAGTTTCAGGGTTACCGGGGAGCTGTTTTTT. Amino acid sequence: CASSFRVTGELFF.

Note on this clone: The junction departs from germline at one end; a sequencing error may be responsible. The chain recombines TRBV6-1 with TRBJ2-7; 13 bases match TRBD2. The CDR3 sequence is 15 residues long. Germline CDR1 MNHNS, CDR2 SASEGT. In DNA, the CDR3 is TGTACCAGCAGTGAAAGGACTAGCGGGGGTTACGAGCAGTACTTC. Translated, it gives CTSSERTSGGYEQYF.